The 21 T cell receptor beta chains below all came from one sample that was sequenced in a study of blood T cell repertoires in COVID-19. The data were produced by immunoSEQ multiplex PCR, yet TCRdb's version contains in-frame clones alone and is incomplete. The sample lists tens of thousands of clones; about 82% were seen once. Specimen: peripheral blood. Receptors originate from a woman aged 60-70 years with acute or convalescent COVID-19.

The rearrangement links TRBV14 to TRBJ1-2; D is undetermined. Germline V gene lookup returns CDR1 SGHDN and CDR2 FVKESK. V was trimmed by 0 bases and J by 1 base, leaving 9 bases between them. The CDR3 runs 15 residues. The CDR3 reads CASSQDSGSNYGYTF. The CDR3 DNA is TGTGCCAGCAGCCAAGATTCTGGCAGTAACTATGGCTACACCTTC.

The gene calls are TRBV7-9 and TRBJ2-4; D gene uncertain. The CDR3 consists of 14 residues. V was clipped by 1 base and J by 0 bases, with 4 bases between them. Germline assignment: CDR1 SEHNR and CDR2 FQNEAQ (reference sequence). The CDR3 sequence: CASSLGLAKNIQYF. CDR3 sequence (DNA): TGTGCCAGCAGCTTAGGACTAGCCAAAAACATTCAGTACTTC.

The gene calls are TRBV5-1 and TRBJ2-3, with 11 positions matching TRBD2. With 6 bases clipped from V and 2 bases from J, the junction kept 5 bases outside the gene matches. Germline CDR1 reads SGHRS; CDR2 reads YFSETQ. The CDR3 totals 15 residues. CDR3 nucleotide sequence: TGCGCCAGCACCCCGACTAGCGGGGACACAGATACGCAGTATTTT. Translating gives CASTPTSGDTDTQYF.

This clone showed up just a few times. The J gene is TRBJ1-4, the V gene TRBV27; 7 positions match TRBD1. The trim removed 6 bases at V and 5 bases at J, leaving 9 bases unmatched. The germline V gene encodes CDR1 MNHEY and CDR2 SMNVEV (reference sequence). The CDR3 consists of 15 residues. The CDR3 coding sequence is TGTGCCAGCAGGGGCGTGGACAGGATAAATGAAAAACTGTTTTTT. Translating gives CASRGVDRINEKLFF. The entire variable domain, with the rest obtained from reference TRBV27 and TRBJ1-4, is as follows: EAQVTQNPRYLITVTGKKLTVTCSQNMNHEYMSWYRQDPGLGLRQIYYSMNVEVTDKGDVPEGYKVSRKEKRNFPLILESPSPNQTSLYFCASRGVDRINEKLFFGSGTQLSVL.

V and J are TRBV24-1 and TRBJ2-3, with 7 bases aligning to TRBD2. This CDR3 spans 17 amino acids. The J segment lost 0 bases and the V segment lost 2 bases, leaving 7 bases of the junction unmatched. The germline gives CDR1 KGHDR, CDR2 SFDVKD. The CDR3 here is CATSDSSPGGSTDTQYF. CDR3 coding DNA: TGTGCCACCAGTGATTCCTCCCCCGGGGGGAGCACAGATACGCAGTATTTT.

The chain combines TRBV19 with TRBJ2-2; no definite D call. Per germline, CDR1 LNHDA and CDR2 SQIVND (reference sequence). The V end lost 5 bases, the J end lost 2 bases, and 6 bases lay between the germline ends. The CDR3 spans 13 residues. The CDR3 loop is CASSAVNTGELFF. For the CDR3, the DNA is TGTGCCAGTAGTGCAGTCAACACCGGGGAGCTGTTTTTT.

The chain recombines TRBV11-2 with TRBJ1-2; TRBD1 might be the D (5 bases). CDR3 length: 13 residues. V dropped 1 base and J dropped 4 bases, with 7 bases sitting between them. Germline V CDR1 and CDR2: SGHAT, FQNNGV. The CDR3 DNA is TGTGCCAGCAGCTTAGGGGGCGTCTATGGCTACACCTTC. It yields the protein CASSLGGVYGYTF.

A few counts support this clone. The V and J genes are TRBV18 and TRBJ1-1; D might be TRBD1 (5 bases). The germline CDR1 and CDR2 sequences are KGHSH and LQKENI. The V end was cut by 6 bases, the J end by 1 base, with 15 bases between. There are 15 residues in the CDR3. The CDR3, as DNA: TGTGCCAGCTCCCCTCGGCAGGGCCAGAACACTGAAGCTTTCTTT. It translates to CASSPRQGQNTEAFF.

The chain joins TRBV2 to TRBJ2-1, with 9 bases aligning to TRBD2. The CDR3 has 14 residues. Germline V CDR1 and CDR2: SNHLY, FYNNEI. Trimming at V came to 7 bases and at J to 6 bases, leaving 7 bases not matched to a gene. Here the CDR3 reads CASNLAGAFNEQFF. As DNA, the CDR3 is TGTGCCAGCAACTTAGCGGGAGCGTTCAATGAGCAGTTCTTC.

The chain uses TRBV19 and TRBJ2-3; TRBD1 agrees at 9 bases. The germline V gene encodes CDR1 LNHDA and CDR2 SQIVND (reference sequence). V shed 3 bases, J shed 2 bases, and the junction held 9 bases outside the gene matches. This CDR3 has 17 residues. This CDR3 reads CASSITRDRVSTDTQYF. CDR3 DNA: TGTGCCAGTAGTATCACGCGGGACAGGGTCTCCACAGATACGCAGTATTTT.

A single count supports this clone. This chain connects TRBV30 to TRBJ1-5, with D hard to call. CDR1 is GTSNPN, CDR2 SVGIG, per germline (reference sequence). The CDR3 sequence is 13 residues long. Trimming stripped 0 bases from V and 2 bases from J, with 5 bases between. This CDR3 is CAWSVEGNQPQHF. DNA of the CDR3: TGTGCCTGGAGTGTAGAGGGCAATCAGCCCCAGCATTTT.

The gene calls are TRBV30 and TRBJ1-1, with 10 bases lining up with TRBD1. The junction had 6 bases not matched to a gene; V was cut back by 3 bases and J by 2 bases. This CDR3 has 15 residues. Germline V CDR1 and CDR2: GTSNPN, SVGIG (reference sequence). The CDR3 DNA sequence: TGTGCCTGGAGGGGGACAGGGGCCAGAAACACTGAAGCTTTCTTT. It specifies CAWRGTGARNTEAFF.

This clone was counted once. This rearrangement joins TRBV30 to TRBJ1-5, with TRBD1 as a possible D gene (5 bases). Per germline, CDR1 GTSNPN and CDR2 SVGIG (reference sequence). Trimming removed 0 bases from V and 2 bases from J, with 11 bases in between. The CDR3 runs 15 residues. This chain's CDR3 is CAWSVRRAGNQPQHF. The CDR3 coding sequence is TGTGCCTGGAGTGTACGCAGGGCTGGCAATCAGCCCCAGCATTTT.

The chain carries TRBV2 and TRBJ1-6, with D unresolved. With 4 bases removed from V and 0 bases from J, the gap between germline ends came to 4 bases. The CDR3 has 14 amino acids. Germline loops: CDR1 SNHLY, CDR2 FYNNEI. In DNA, the CDR3 is TGTGCCAGCAGTGTGAGCTCCTATAATTCACCCCTCCACTTT. It encodes CASSVSSYNSPLHF.

V is TRBV19 and J is TRBJ2-1; D possibly corresponds to TRBD2 (6 bases). The V end lost 5 bases, the J end lost 5 bases, and 10 bases lay between the germline ends. This CDR3 has 13 amino acids. CDR1 is LNHDA and CDR2 is SQIVND in the germline V gene (reference sequence). As DNA, the CDR3 is TGTGCCAGTAGTCTGACTAGTCACAATGAGCAGTTCTTC. This translates into CASSLTSHNEQFF. Full variable domain (remainder filled in from reference TRBV19 and TRBJ2-1): DGGITQSPKYLFRKEGQNVTLSCEQNLNHDAMYWYRQDPGQGLRLIYYSQIVNDFQKGDIAEGYSVSREKKESFPLTVTSAQKNPTAFYLCASSLTSHNEQFFGPGTRLTVL.

This clone has a single count. This chain connects TRBV28 to TRBJ2-1; D unresolved. The CDR3 contains 14 residues. V shed 5 bases and J shed 0 bases, with 8 bases lying between them. Germline assignment: CDR1 MDHEN and CDR2 SYDVKM. The CDR3 DNA sequence: TGTGCCAGCAGTGAGTTGAGCTCCTACAATGAGCAGTTCTTC. Translated, it gives CASSELSSYNEQFF.

V gene TRBV6-5 combines with J gene TRBJ2-1; D remains unclear. V lost 5 bases to trimming and J lost 5 bases, with 10 bases between them. Germline V gene lookup returns CDR1 MNHEY and CDR2 SVGAGI. This CDR3 is 13 amino acids long. CDR3 nucleotides: TGTGCCAGCAGTCGGCGGTACGACAATGAGCAGTTCTTC. As protein: CASSRRYDNEQFF.

This clone was recorded a few times. The chain recombines TRBV3-1 (or the pseudogene TRBV3-2) with TRBJ1-2; no clear D gene. The CDR3 loop spans 12 amino acids. V was trimmed by 4 bases and J by 7 bases, leaving 10 bases between them. CDR1 is LGHDT, CDR2 YNNKEL, per germline (reference sequence). CDR3 in amino acids: CASSPRGAGYTF. In nucleotides, the CDR3 is TGTGCCAGCAGCCCCCGGGGTGCTGGCTACACCTTC.

This chain joins TRBV5-4 and TRBJ2-1, with TRBD2 matching over 9 bases. V lost 1 base and J lost 10; bases outside the gene matches: 12. Looked up from germline, CDR1 is SGHNT and CDR2 is YYREEE (reference sequence). The CDR3 spans 16 residues. CDR3 nucleotide sequence: TGTGCCAGCAGCTTGACTAGCGGGTTTGCCTCCGAGGAGCAGTTCTTC. Encoded protein: CASSLTSGFASEEQFF.

The CDR3 region is CASSRFPPAADNEQFF. In DNA form, the CDR3 reads TGTGCCAGCTCACGCTTTCCCCCCGCAGCGGACAATGAGCAGTTCTTC. The chain links TRBV18 to TRBJ2-1; possibly TRBD2 for D (5 bases). Germline assignment: CDR1 KGHSH and CDR2 LQKENI. Trimming shortened V by 4 bases and J by 5 bases, and 18 bases separated the two germline ends. CDR3 length: 16 residues. The whole variable domain, remainder taken from reference TRBV18 and TRBJ2-1, is NAGVMQNPRHLVRRRGQEARLRCSPMKGHSHVYWYRQLPEEGLKFMVYLQKENIIDESGMPKERFSAEFPKEGPSILRIQQVVRGDSAAYFCASSRFPPAADNEQFFGPGTRLTVL.

In this sample, this clone turned up a few times. The gene calls are TRBV25-1 and TRBJ1-5; possibly TRBD1 for D (5 bases). The CDR3 length is 15 residues. Germline V gives CDR1 MGHDK, CDR2 SYGVNS. The ends were cut back, 4 bases at V and 1 base at J, with 11 bases in the middle. CDR3 amino acids: CASSGSRGSNQPQHF. In nucleotides, the CDR3 is TGTGCCAGCAGTGGTTCACGGGGGAGCAATCAGCCCCAGCATTTT.